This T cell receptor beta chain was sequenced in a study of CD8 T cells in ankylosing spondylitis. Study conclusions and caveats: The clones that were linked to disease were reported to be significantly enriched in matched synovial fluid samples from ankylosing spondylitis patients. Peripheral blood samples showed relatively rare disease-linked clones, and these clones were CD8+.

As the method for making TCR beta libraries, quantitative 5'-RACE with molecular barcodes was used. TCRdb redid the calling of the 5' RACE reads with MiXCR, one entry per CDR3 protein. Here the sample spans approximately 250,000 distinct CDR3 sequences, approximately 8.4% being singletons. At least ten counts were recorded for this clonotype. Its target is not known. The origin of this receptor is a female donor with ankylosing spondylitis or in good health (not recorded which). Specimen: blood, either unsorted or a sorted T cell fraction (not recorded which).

CDR3 in amino acids: CASSPSDEETQYF. The CDR3 DNA reads as TGTGCCAGCAGCCCCTCAGACGAAGAGACCCAGTACTTC. The chain employs TRBV27 and TRBJ2-5, with D uncertain. V was clipped by 6 bases and J by 3 bases, with 11 bases between them. The V gene's germline CDR1 is MNHEY and CDR2 SMNVEV (reference sequence). This CDR3 has 13 amino acids.